The rows below give T cell receptor beta chains drawn from one sample of a study of blood T cell repertoires in COVID-19. Produced via immunoSEQ multiplex PCR; TCRdb's table is partial and in-frame only. The table lists 150,000 to 250,000 clones, around 80% of them singletons. Sequencing was performed on peripheral blood. The receptor source for this set is a human donor with acute or convalescent COVID-19. The donor label of this sample is uncertain. The CDR3 runs from the conserved cysteine through the conserved F or W. Each record gives: clone size, V gene, J gene, D gene, CDR3 DNA, CDR3 protein. The D gene is left open where the match is weak. Not all rows give a size; the values are once, few, many and, for expanded clones, a class.

>once|TRBV5-6|TRBJ2-3|NA
TGTGCCAGCAGCTTACTGGATACGCAGTATTTT
CASSLLDTQYF
>NA|TRBV19|TRBJ1-5|NA
TGTGCCAGTAGTATAGCAGGGATGGGCAATCAGCCCCAGCATTTT
CASSIAGMGNQPQHF
>NA|TRBV7-2|TRBJ1-2|NA
TGTGCCAGCAGCTTAGATGCTGGCCTTTATGGCTACACCTTC
CASSLDAGLYGYTF
>NA|TRBV6-6|TRBJ2-5|NA
TGTGCCAGCTCACTTGACCAAGAGACCCAGTACTTC
CASSLDQETQYF
>NA|TRBV27|TRBJ2-6|NA
TGTGCCAGCCGCCCAGGGGCTGGGCAATCTGGGGCCAACGTCCTGACTTTC
CASRPGAGQSGANVLTF
>few|TRBV27|TRBJ1-4|NA
TGTGCCAGCAGTTTCCCCGGGGTTAATGAAAAACTGTTTTTT
CASSFPGVNEKLFF
>NA|TRBV7-2|TRBJ2-7|NA
TGTGCCAGCAGCGCGACAGGCTACGAGCAGTACTTC
CASSATGYEQYF
>NA|TRBV11-2|TRBJ2-3|NA
TGTGCCAGCAGCTTAGGTTACGGTAGCACAGATACGCAGTATTTT
CASSLGYGSTDTQYF
>NA|TRBV24-1|TRBJ2-7|TRBD2
TGTGCCACCAGTGACCGACTAGCGGGAGCGTACGAGCAGTACTTC
CATSDRLAGAYEQYF
>once|TRBV19|TRBJ2-1|TRBD2
TGTGCCAGTAGTACCGGGACTATGTCCTACAATGAGCAGTTCTTC
CASSTGTMSYNEQFF
>NA|TRBV19|TRBJ1-2|TRBD1
TGTGCCAGTAGTCCCTGGACAGGGGTTGGCTACACCTTC
CASSPWTGVGYTF
>once|TRBV7-9|TRBJ2-7|TRBD2
TGTGCCAGCAGCCCTCATAGCGGGGGCTCCTACGAGCAGTACTTC
CASSPHSGGSYEQYF
>NA|TRBV6-5|TRBJ2-1|TRBD2
TGTGCCAGCAGTTACTCGATAGCGGGATTCGACAATGAGCAGTTCTTC
CASSYSIAGFDNEQFF
>NA|TRBV4-3|TRBJ2-7|NA
TGCGCCAGCAGCCAAGAAGGCGGTGCGCGTCAGTACTTC
CASSQEGGARQYF
>NA|TRBV3-1/TRBV3-2|TRBJ2-7|NA
TGTGCCAGCAGCAACACAGGGAACGAGCAGTACTTC
CASSNTGNEQYF
>NA|TRBV4-1|TRBJ2-5|TRBD2
TGCGCCAGCAGCCCTCGGGAGGGAGGGGTAGAGACCCAGTACTTC
CASSPREGGVETQYF
>NA|TRBV28|TRBJ2-3|TRBD2
TGTGCCAGCAACCAAGGGACTAGCGGGATGGGCCACAGGTCGGATACGCAGTATTTT
CASNQGTSGMGHRSDTQYF
>few|TRBV6-2/TRBV6-3|TRBJ2-7|TRBD2
TGTGCCAGCAGTTTTTCCGGACTAGCGCAGGCCTACGAGCAGTACTTC
CASSFSGLAQAYEQYF
>once|TRBV7-8|TRBJ1-5|NA
TGTGCCAGCAGCCCTAGTAGGCTTGAGCTACACAATCAGCCCCAGCATTTT
CASSPSRLELHNQPQHF
>NA|TRBV28|TRBJ1-2|NA
TGTGCCAGCAAAGGGGTGCTCTATGGCTACACCTTC
CASKGVLYGYTF
>once|TRBV4-2|TRBJ1-3|NA
TGTGCCAGCAGCCAAGTGTTGGGGGGCTCTGGAAACACCATATATTTT
CASSQVLGGSGNTIYF
>NA|TRBV11-2|TRBJ2-3|TRBD2
TGTGCCAGCAGCTTGTTAGCGGGCTCAGATACGCAGTATTTT
CASSLLAGSDTQYF